These 17 T cell receptor beta chains were all obtained from the same sample, sequenced in a study of human T cells and chemical hapten exposure. As to time point: patch test 2, 6 weeks after DPC sensitization. Treatment here: therapeutic diphenylcyclopropenone sensitization with weekly scalp DPC. TCRdb passed the RACE reads through MiXCR, listing each CDR3 protein once. Of more than 85,000 distinct CDR3 sequences detected, 8% to 13% appear once; the ten largest clones hold more than 2%. Sequences were derived from whole blood, sampled in connection with sensitization to the hapten diphenylcyclopropenone (DPC). These receptors all stem from a man aged 35-49 years with alopecia areata. Some clones in this sample may be carry-over from other donors' samples.

This clonotype was seen more than once but under ten times. The V gene is TRBV28, the J gene TRBJ1-5; D is possibly TRBD1 (6 bases). The CDR3 is 16 residues long. Trimming cost V 6 bases and J 3 bases, with 18 bases left between them. Germline values: CDR1 MDHEN, CDR2 SYDVKM. CDR3 protein: CASRSEQGQYNQPQHF. For the CDR3, the DNA is TGTGCCAGCAGATCCGAACAAGGACAGTACAATCAGCCCCAGCATTTT.

The table lists this clonotype with a few counts. This chain joins TRBV7-9 and TRBJ2-5; the match to TRBD1 covers 8 bases. Trimming removed 5 bases from V and 7 bases from J; junction bases left unmatched: 12. Germline assignment: CDR1 SEHNR and CDR2 FQNEAQ (reference sequence). The CDR3 consists of 15 residues. The CDR3 region is CASSEQTGVSGTQYF. CDR3 bases: TGTGCCAGCAGCGAACAGACAGGGGTCTCGGGGACCCAGTACTTC.

This clonotype showed up just a few times. The V and J genes are TRBV7-2 and TRBJ1-5, with 8 positions matching TRBD1. Trimming removed 4 bases from V and 7 bases from J; junction bases left unmatched: 9. CDR3 size: 15 residues. Germline V gene sequence: CDR1 SGHTA, CDR2 FQGNSA. CDR3: CASSYRTGSTQPQHF. Here the CDR3 DNA reads TGTGCCAGCAGCTACCGGACAGGGAGTACGCAGCCCCAGCATTTT. The entire variable domain, with the rest obtained from reference TRBV7-2 and TRBJ1-5, is as follows: GAGVSQSPSNKVTEKGKDVELRCDPISGHTALYWYRQSLGQGLEFLIYFQGNSAPDKSGLPSDRFSAERTGGSVSTLTIQRTQQEDSAVYLCASSYRTGSTQPQHFGDGTRLSIL.

The chain carries TRBV29-1 and TRBJ2-3; 8 bases match TRBD2. V lost 3 bases to trimming and J lost 0 bases; unmatched junction nucleotides: 5. Germline V gene sequence: CDR1 SQVTM, CDR2 ANQGSEA. The length of the CDR3 is 15 residues. CDR3 in amino acids: CSVDKREFSTDTQYF. DNA of the CDR3: TGCAGCGTTGATAAGCGGGAGTTCAGCACAGATACGCAGTATTTT.

About this clonotype itself: A much more abundant neighbour one base away suggests this may be a read error. V usage is TRBV29-1 and J usage is TRBJ2-5; D possibly corresponds to TRBD1 (6 bases). Germline CDR1 reads SQVTM; CDR2 reads ANQGSEA. The CDR3 totals 11 residues. V lost 4 bases and J 9 bases, leaving 12 bases between the germline ends. The CDR3 sequence is CSVGQVSAQYF. CDR3 nucleotide sequence: TGCAGCGTTGGACAGGTGTCAGCCCAGTACTTC.

This clonotype was observed many times. This chain joins TRBV20-1 and TRBJ2-3; 12 bases are shared with TRBD2. The CDR3 totals 14 residues. Germline values: CDR1 DFQATT, CDR2 SNEGSKA (reference sequence). V trimming: 6 bases; J trimming: 3 bases; junction bases outside the gene matches: 4. The CDR3 region has the DNA TGCAGTGCCACGACTAGCGGGAGTACAGATACGCAGTATTTT. This codes for CSATTSGSTDTQYF.

Ten or more counts support this clonotype. The chain links TRBV9 to TRBJ2-7; D ambiguous. This CDR3 is built from 14 residues. The V and J ends lost 0 bases and 0 bases respectively, with 7 bases between them. Germline V gives CDR1 SGDLS, CDR2 YYNGEE. The CDR3 sequence is CASSVAGYSYEQYF. The CDR3 bases are TGTGCCAGCAGCGTAGCTGGCTACTCCTACGAGCAGTACTTC.

This clonotype was seen a handful of times. In DNA, the CDR3 is TGTGCCAGTAGTATAGGGGGGCTAGCGGGGATTTACAATGAGCAGTTCTTC. This encodes CASSIGGLAGIYNEQFF. V gene TRBV19 combines with J gene TRBJ2-1; 9 nucleotides match TRBD2. Germline lookup yields CDR1 LNHDA and CDR2 SQIVND (reference sequence). J gave up 4 bases and V 1 base, and 8 bases lay outside the gene matches. CDR3 length: 17 amino acids.

This clonotype was observed a few times. V usage is TRBV6-1 and J usage is TRBJ2-2; 9 bases are shared with TRBD1. Germline lookup yields CDR1 MNHNS and CDR2 SASEGT. The CDR3 is 18 residues long. Germline trimming cut 6 bases from V and 5 bases from J; bases unmatched to any gene: 16. DNA for the CDR3: TGTGCCAGCAGGGTGCCGGGACAGGGTATCTCCTATACCGGGGAGCTGTTTTTT. Encoded protein: CASRVPGQGISYTGELFF.

This sequence joins TRBV5-1 and TRBJ2-3; D might be TRBD2 (6 bases). In germline, CDR1 is SGHRS, CDR2 YFSETQ. The CDR3 has 15 residues. V dropped 4 bases and J dropped 0 bases, with 12 bases sitting between them. For the CDR3, the DNA is TGCGCCAGCAGCGCGGGGAACCCTAGCACAGATACGCAGTATTTT. This sequence encodes CASSAGNPSTDTQYF.

V usage is TRBV11-1 and J usage is TRBJ2-1; no clear D. Trimming took off 4 bases at V and 3 bases at J, with 10 bases between the two ends. The CDR3 loop spans 14 amino acids. The germline CDR1 and CDR2 sequences are SGHAT and FQDESV (reference sequence). CDR3 in amino acids: CASSSDTIYNEQFF. The CDR3 DNA follows: TGTGCCAGCAGCTCCGACACGATCTACAATGAGCAGTTCTTC.

The V and J genes are TRBV10-3 and TRBJ1-4, with 8 bases identical to TRBD1. Germline V gene data show CDR1 as ENHRY and CDR2 as SYGVKD. The J segment lost 6 bases and the V segment lost 6 bases, leaving 6 bases of the junction unmatched. The CDR3 is made up of 14 amino acids. The CDR3 loop reads CAIRDRVKDEKLFF. CDR3 sequence (DNA): TGTGCCATCAGGGACAGGGTGAAGGATGAAAAACTGTTTTTT.

The V and J genes are TRBV28 and TRBJ1-2; the match to TRBD1 covers 10 bases. CDR1 and CDR2 (germline): MDHEN, SYDVKM. The CDR3 spans 13 residues. V dropped 9 bases and J dropped 11; count of bases not matched to a gene: 12. CDR3 nucleotide sequence: TGTGCCAGTACCCCCGGGACAGGGGAAAGGTACACCTTC. Its protein product is CASTPGTGERYTF.

This clonotype was counted between two and nine times. The chain combines TRBV6-4 with TRBJ2-3; TRBD2 matches at 11 bases. CDR1 and CDR2 (germline): MRHNA, SNTAGT. The junction had 12 bases not matched to a gene; V was cut back by 7 bases and J by 6 bases. This CDR3 contains 16 residues. The CDR3 loop reads CASNSALAGGVDTQYF. CDR3 sequence (DNA): TGTGCCAGCAACTCTGCGCTAGCGGGAGGTGTGGATACGCAGTATTTT.

CDR3 bases: TGTGCCAGCAGCTTAGGCGATGTCGGGGAGCAGTACTTC. Translation: CASSLGDVGEQYF. The rearrangement links TRBV13 to TRBJ2-7; no reliable D call. Germline V gives CDR1 PRHDT, CDR2 FYEKMQ (reference sequence). The germline V and J ends were trimmed by 0 bases and 7 bases, with 10 bases remaining between them. The CDR3 covers 13 residues.

This clonotype was counted between two and nine times. CDR3 in amino acids: CASSQGQGAYQETQYF. Written as DNA, the CDR3 is TGTGCCAGCAGCCAAGGGCAGGGGGCGTATCAAGAGACCCAGTACTTC. The chain links TRBV11-3 to TRBJ2-5; 8 bases fit TRBD1. The CDR3 totals 16 residues. J was trimmed by 2 bases and V by 5 bases; bases with no gene match: 10. From germline, CDR1 is SGHNT and CDR2 YENEEA.

The chain combines TRBV4-3 with TRBJ2-3; a weak D match, TRBD1 (6 bases). The CDR3 is 16 amino acids. The ends were cut back, 0 bases at V and 2 bases at J, with 12 bases in the middle. Germline-derived CDR1 and CDR2 are LGHNA and YSLEER. The CDR3 protein is CASSQDLDRLTDTQYF. The CDR3 DNA reads as TGCGCCAGCAGCCAAGATCTTGACAGGCTCACAGATACGCAGTATTTT.